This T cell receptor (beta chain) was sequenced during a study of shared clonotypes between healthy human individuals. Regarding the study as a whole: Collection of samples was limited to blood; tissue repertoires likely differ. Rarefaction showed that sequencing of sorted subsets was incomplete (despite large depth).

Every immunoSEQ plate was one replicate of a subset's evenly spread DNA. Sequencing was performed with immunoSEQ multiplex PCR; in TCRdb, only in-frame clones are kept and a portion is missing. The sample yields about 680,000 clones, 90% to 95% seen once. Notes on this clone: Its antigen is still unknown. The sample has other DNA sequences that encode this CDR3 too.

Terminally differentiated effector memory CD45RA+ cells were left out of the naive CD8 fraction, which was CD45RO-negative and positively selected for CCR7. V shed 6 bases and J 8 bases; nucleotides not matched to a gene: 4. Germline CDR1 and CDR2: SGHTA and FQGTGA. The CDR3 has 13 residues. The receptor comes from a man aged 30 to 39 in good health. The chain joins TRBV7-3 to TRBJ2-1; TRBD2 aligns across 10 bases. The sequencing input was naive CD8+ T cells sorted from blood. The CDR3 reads CASSPLAGDEQFF. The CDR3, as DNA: TGTGCCAGCAGTCCGCTAGCGGGAGATGAGCAGTTCTTC.